The sequence of this T cell receptor (beta chain) was determined in a study of blood T cell repertoires in COVID-19. TCRdb's copy holds only in-frame clones and misses some; the assay was immunoSEQ multiplex PCR. The sample lists just under 300,000 clones, around nine tenths occurring once. Germline V gene data show CDR1 as KGHSH and CDR2 as LQKENI. V shed 2 bases, J shed 3 bases, and the junction held 15 bases outside the gene matches. The CDR3 is made up of 19 amino acids. Sequencing used peripheral blood. The sequence derives from a man aged 70-80 years with acute or convalescent COVID-19. The rearrangement links TRBV18 to TRBJ1-5; 8 bases agree with TRBD1. Here the CDR3 DNA reads TGTGCCAGCTCACCAAGCACAGGGGGGAAGTATAGAGACAATCAGCCCCAGCATTTT. This sequence encodes CASSPSTGGKYRDNQPQHF.